This T cell receptor beta chain is from a study of Graves' ophthalmopathy and Graves' hyperthyroidism. General study points: It was with roughly 71% sensitivity and about 72% specificity that the model predicted ophthalmopathy progression.

This clonotype was recorded many times. Its antigen is unidentified. This CDR3 spans 15 amino acids. Germline values: CDR1 SGHNT, CDR2 YYREEE (reference sequence). The V and J ends lost 2 bases and 6 bases respectively, with 14 bases between them. It was on clinical symptoms, serum thyroxine, TRAb, thyroid ultrasound and orbital computed tomography that diagnosis relied. Researchers took RNA transcripts and amplified TCR beta CDR3 regions from them. HTBI-primed first-round RT-PCR preceded second-round multiplex PCR. Each CDR3 protein is one row after TCRdb ran MiXCR on the multiplex PCR reads. The data show 500,000 to 600,000 distinct CDR3 sequences, approximately 35% seen once.

This clonotype was sampled from an adult man with Graves' hyperthyroidism. This chain joins TRBV5-4 and TRBJ2-2; the D gene could be TRBD1 or TRBD2 (5 bases each). Sequenced: peripheral blood or thyroid tissue (not recorded which). CDR3 DNA: TGTGCCAGCAGCTTAAGCGAGGGGCAGGCCGGGGAGCTGTTTTTT. It encodes CASSLSEGQAGELFF.